One sample yielded the 32 T cell receptor beta chains listed below, sequenced in a study of T cell responses to AZD1222 COVID-19 vaccine. The data were produced by immunoSEQ multiplex PCR, yet TCRdb's version contains in-frame clones alone and is incomplete. The sample's table shows over 120,000 clones. The sequencing sample was made of peripheral blood. Every receptor here comes from an adult in good health.

The chain carries TRBV6-6 and TRBJ1-1, with a tentative D call TRBD1 (5 bases). Trimming removed 4 bases at V and 1 base at J, with 10 bases between. CDR1 and CDR2 (germline): MNHNY, SVGAGI (reference sequence). This CDR3 region has 14 residues. The chain's CDR3 is CASSSHTGNTEAFF. The CDR3 bases are TGTGCCAGCAGTTCCCACACAGGGAACACTGAAGCTTTCTTT.

The chain has TRBV6-1 and TRBJ1-2; TRBD1 is a possible D gene (6 bases). This CDR3 has 15 residues. Germline loops: CDR1 MNHNS, CDR2 SASEGT. With 3 bases removed from V and 1 base from J, the gap between germline ends came to 12 bases. CDR3 sequence (DNA): TGTGCCAGCAGTGAGAACAGGGTAGTTAACTATGGCTACACCTTC. This translates into CASSENRVVNYGYTF.

This chain uses TRBV11-3 with TRBJ2-3; 7 bases align to TRBD1. The germline CDR1 and CDR2 sequences are SGHNT and YENEEA. CDR3 length: 15 amino acids. The ends lost 4 bases at V and 0 bases at J; junction bases unmatched: 4. The CDR3 sequence: CASSSRDRSTDTQYF. The DNA for the CDR3 is TGTGCCAGCAGCTCGAGGGACAGAAGCACAGATACGCAGTATTTT. Full variable domain (missing parts from reference TRBV11-3 and TRBJ2-3): EAGVVQSPRYKIIEKKQPVAFWCNPISGHNTLYWYLQNLGQGPELLIRYENEEAVDDSQLPKDRFSAERLKGVDSTLKIQPAELGDSAVYLCASSSRDRSTDTQYFGPGTRLTVL.

This sequence joins TRBV3-1 (or the pseudogene TRBV3-2) and TRBJ2-3, with D hard to call. Per germline, CDR1 LGHDT and CDR2 YNNKEL (reference sequence). The CDR3 consists of 12 residues. V was cut by 4 bases and J by 6 bases, with 8 bases left in between. The CDR3 DNA reads as TGTGCCAGCAGCCTCTTACAGGATACGCAGTATTTT. Amino acid sequence: CASSLLQDTQYF.

The chain recombines TRBV14 with TRBJ1-2; a weak D match, TRBD1 (6 bases). The CDR3 extends over 14 amino acids. Germline V CDR1 and CDR2: SGHDN, FVKESK. Trimming took off 3 bases at V and 4 bases at J, with 12 bases between the two ends. The CDR3 DNA follows: TGTGCCAGCAGCCAGGGGGGGCGCGGCTATGGCTACACCTTC. Protein: CASSQGGRGYGYTF.

The rearrangement joins TRBV15 to TRBJ1-2; D unresolved. Trimming stripped 3 bases from V and 6 bases from J, with 23 bases between. This CDR3 has 17 residues. The germline CDR1 and CDR2 sequences are LNHNV and YYDKDF (reference sequence). Here the CDR3 DNA reads TGTGCCACCAGCAGGCCCCAGGATCTCCGAAGAAGGGATGGCTACACCTTC. It yields the protein CATSRPQDLRRRDGYTF.

The rearrangement links TRBV5-4 to TRBJ2-3; 9 bases fit TRBD2. This CDR3 is built from 14 residues. V shed 4 bases and J 1 base; nucleotides not matched to a gene: 1. Germline V gene sequence: CDR1 SGHNT, CDR2 YYREEE (reference sequence). The CDR3 coding sequence is TGTGCCAGCAGCCGGACTAGCGGCACAGATACGCAGTATTTT. Protein product: CASSRTSGTDTQYF.

The rearrangement links TRBV19 to TRBJ1-1; D ambiguous. Germline-derived CDR1 and CDR2 are LNHDA and SQIVND (reference sequence). V gave up 7 bases and J gave up 1 base, with 13 bases separating them. CDR3 size: 14 residues. For the CDR3, the DNA is TGTGCCAGTACCCCCGGGCCTCCGAACACTGAAGCTTTCTTT. This sequence encodes CASTPGPPNTEAFF. Using reference TRBV19 and TRBJ1-1 for the parts outside the CDR3, the full variable domain is DGGITQSPKYLFRKEGQNVTLSCEQNLNHDAMYWYRQDPGQGLRLIYYSQIVNDFQKGDIAEGYSVSREKKESFPLTVTSAQKNPTAFYLCASTPGPPNTEAFFGQGTRLTVV.

J is TRBJ2-1 and V is TRBV2; 9 nucleotides line up with TRBD1. With V trimmed by 3 bases and J by 5 bases, 5 bases remained unmatched. The germline V gene encodes CDR1 SNHLY and CDR2 FYNNEI. CDR3 length equals 15 residues. CDR3 sequence: CASSDHGTGNNEQFF. The DNA of the CDR3 is TGTGCCAGCAGTGACCACGGGACAGGGAACAATGAGCAGTTCTTC.

This chain joins TRBV29-1 and TRBJ1-2; D is uncertain. This CDR3 comprises 11 residues. V was shortened by 7 bases and J by 0 bases, with 6 bases between the two germline ends. From germline, CDR1 is SQVTM and CDR2 ANQGSEA. The chain's CDR3 is CSAFANYGYTF. For the CDR3, the DNA is TGCAGCGCATTCGCTAACTATGGCTACACCTTC.

The V call is TRBV30, the J call TRBJ2-7; TRBD2 agrees at 11 bases. This CDR3 comprises 14 residues. With V trimmed by 4 bases and J by 2 bases, 4 bases remained unmatched. CDR1 and CDR2 from the germline V gene are GTSNPN and SVGIG (reference sequence). CDR3 region: CAWTPLAGAYEQYF. Here the CDR3 DNA reads TGTGCCTGGACCCCACTAGCGGGGGCCTACGAGCAGTACTTC.

In DNA form, the CDR3 reads TGTGCCAGCAGCTCCTTCGCCCCGAACACTGAAGCTTTCTTT. Residues: CASSSFAPNTEAFF. The rearrangement links TRBV7-2 to TRBJ1-1; D gene ambiguous. This CDR3 region has 14 residues. The germline CDR1 and CDR2 sequences are SGHTA and FQGNSA. V was clipped by 4 bases and J by 1 base, with 10 bases between them. Full variable domain (remainder filled in from reference TRBV7-2 and TRBJ1-1): GAGVSQSPSNKVTEKGKDVELRCDPISGHTALYWYRQSLGQGLEFLIYFQGNSAPDKSGLPSDRFSAERTGGSVSTLTIQRTQQEDSAVYLCASSSFAPNTEAFFGQGTRLTVV.

This chain connects TRBV6-2 or TRBV6-3 to TRBJ1-2, with TRBD1 identical over 8 bases. CDR1 and CDR2 from the germline V gene are MNHEY and SVGEGT. The CDR3 loop spans 14 amino acids. J was trimmed by 6 bases and V by 4 bases; bases with no gene match: 7. The CDR3 protein is CASSSGTGVHGYTF. Written as DNA, the CDR3 is TGTGCCAGCAGTTCCGGGACAGGTGTTCATGGCTACACCTTC.

The gene calls are TRBV19 and TRBJ2-7; 10 bases are a match to TRBD2. Germline loops: CDR1 LNHDA, CDR2 SQIVND (reference sequence). V lost 1 base to trimming and J lost 5 bases; unmatched junction nucleotides: 2. The CDR3 runs to 14 residues. This CDR3 is CASSIVGLANEQYF. In DNA form, the CDR3 reads TGTGCCAGTAGTATAGTGGGACTAGCGAACGAGCAGTACTTC.

This chain joins TRBV2 and TRBJ1-2; D unresolved. Germline loops: CDR1 SNHLY, CDR2 FYNNEI. V was pared by 6 bases and J by 13 bases, with 12 bases between. The CDR3 spans 10 residues. The CDR3 here is CASSPELPTF. The CDR3 DNA is TGTGCCAGCAGCCCCGAACTCCCCACCTTC.

V is TRBV7-7 and J is TRBJ1-1, with D possibly being TRBD1 (5 bases). V lost 0 bases and J 3 bases, leaving 5 bases between the germline ends. The CDR3 is made up of 13 amino acids. Germline V lookup: CDR1 SSHAT, CDR2 FNYEAQ (reference sequence). CDR3 in DNA: TGTGCCAGCAGCTTAGCAGGGGACACTGAAGCTTTCTTT. Protein: CASSLAGDTEAFF.

The chain recombines TRBV2 with TRBJ1-5, with a tentative D call TRBD1 (5 bases). With 8 bases removed from V and 1 base from J, the gap between germline ends came to 6 bases. Germline CDR1 and CDR2: SNHLY and FYNNEI. This CDR3 has 12 amino acids. CDR3 residues: CASQGSNQPQHF. Written as DNA, the CDR3 is TGTGCCAGCCAGGGAAGCAATCAGCCCCAGCATTTT.

CDR3 sequence (DNA): TGTGTAAGCGGGGTAGGCTCTGGGGCCAACGTCCTGACTTTC. It yields the protein CVSGVGSGANVLTF. The chain uses TRBV2 and TRBJ2-6; 7 bases match TRBD2. CDR3 size: 14 residues. The germline V gene has CDR1 SNHLY and CDR2 FYNNEI.

The genes are TRBV4-2 and TRBJ1-2; D might be TRBD1 (6 bases). Trimming shortened V by 0 bases and J by 7 bases, and 21 bases separated the two germline ends. This CDR3 region has 17 residues. Germline V gene data show CDR1 as LGHNA and CDR2 as YNFKEQ. CDR3 nucleotides: TGTGCCAGCAGCCAAGATCCCGGACAGTTGGAACGACGTGGCTACACCTTC. Translating gives CASSQDPGQLERRGYTF.

The chain couples TRBV2 to TRBJ2-5; 8 positions agree with TRBD1. Germline V gives CDR1 SNHLY, CDR2 FYNNEI. The junction had 4 bases not matched to a gene; V was cut back by 5 bases and J by 2 bases. This CDR3 has 14 residues. The CDR3 is CASSQDRAQETQYF. Written as DNA, the CDR3 is TGTGCCAGCAGTCAGGACAGGGCTCAAGAGACCCAGTACTTC.

The chain has TRBV7-9 and TRBJ2-1, with D possibly TRBD1 on 5 matching bases. Germline V gene data show CDR1 as SEHNR and CDR2 as FQNEAQ (reference sequence). The ends were cut back, 3 bases at V and 1 base at J, with 13 bases in the middle. This CDR3 is built from 16 residues. CDR3 sequence reads: CASSFPDTRSYNEQFF. As DNA, the CDR3 is TGTGCCAGCAGCTTCCCGGACACGCGATCCTACAATGAGCAGTTCTTC.

The chain uses TRBV3-1 (or the pseudogene TRBV3-2) and TRBJ1-1, with TRBD1 matching over 7 bases. The ends lost 2 bases at V and 10 bases at J; junction bases unmatched: 7. Looked up from germline, CDR1 is LGHDT and CDR2 is YNNKEL (reference sequence). CDR3 size: 13 residues. Here the CDR3 reads CASSQTTQGGAFF. The CDR3 DNA follows: TGTGCCAGCAGCCAAACGACCCAGGGGGGAGCTTTCTTT.

The chain links TRBV5-4 to TRBJ2-1; 7 bases are a match to TRBD2. With V trimmed by 3 bases and J by 9 bases, 9 bases remained unmatched. The CDR3 has 14 amino acids. CDR1 and CDR2 (germline): SGHNT, YYREEE (reference sequence). The CDR3 reads CASSSNLADSEQFF. The CDR3 DNA is TGTGCCAGCAGCTCGAATCTAGCGGACTCTGAGCAGTTCTTC.

The J gene is TRBJ2-4, the V gene TRBV4-1, with D possibly called TRBD1 or TRBD2 (5 bases each). V lost 5 bases and J lost 7, with 15 bases in between. The germline gives CDR1 MGHRA, CDR2 YSYEKL. The CDR3 has 14 amino acids. The CDR3 region is CASSSGPQRNIQYF. CDR3 nucleotide sequence: TGCGCCAGCAGCTCGGGACCCCAACGGAACATTCAGTACTTC.

The chain combines TRBV29-1 with TRBJ2-5, with D perhaps TRBD1 or TRBD2 (5 bases each). This CDR3 contains 13 residues. In germline, CDR1 is SQVTM, CDR2 ANQGSEA. The ends were cut back, 3 bases at V and 2 bases at J, with 10 bases in the middle. Here the CDR3 DNA reads TGCAGCGTTGAGGGGACGTCTCAAGAGACCCAGTACTTC. Translated, it gives CSVEGTSQETQYF.

The chain employs TRBV19 and TRBJ1-1; TRBD1 agrees at 7 bases. The ends lost 1 base at V and 6 bases at J; junction bases unmatched: 8. CDR3 length: 15 amino acids. Germline V lookup: CDR1 LNHDA, CDR2 SQIVND (reference sequence). CDR3 bases: TGTGCCAGTAGTATAGGTTCCGGGACAGTGGCTGAAGCTTTCTTT. This codes for CASSIGSGTVAEAFF.

DNA of the CDR3: TGTGCCAGCAGCCACCCTAGCGTGACAGATACGCAGTATTTT. Translation: CASSHPSVTDTQYF. The genes are TRBV11-2 and TRBJ2-3; a weak D match, TRBD2 (6 bases). V dropped 5 bases and J dropped 3 bases, with 12 bases sitting between them. The germline V gene encodes CDR1 SGHAT and CDR2 FQNNGV. The CDR3 extends over 14 amino acids.

The chain is built from TRBV7-9 and TRBJ2-7, with 10 bases fitting TRBD1. J lost 0 bases, V lost 6 bases, and 5 bases had no gene match. This CDR3 spans 15 amino acids. CDR1 is SEHNR and CDR2 is FQNEAQ in the germline V gene (reference sequence). CDR3 coding DNA: TGTGCCAGCAGTCACGACAGGGGGCCCTCCTACGAGCAGTACTTC. Its protein is CASSHDRGPSYEQYF.

The chain employs TRBV6-1 and TRBJ2-2; D not certain. V lost 1 base and J lost 6, with 18 bases in between. This CDR3 spans 17 amino acids. From germline, CDR1 is MNHNS and CDR2 SASEGT. The CDR3 DNA reads TGTGCCAGCAGTGAAGTTCGGGTCCTGGGGTGGGCCGGGGAGCTGTTTTTT. Its protein is CASSEVRVLGWAGELFF.

The chain links TRBV5-5 to TRBJ2-7; unclear D gene. The germline V gene has CDR1 SGHKS and CDR2 YYEKEE (reference sequence). V was cut by 1 base and J by 3 bases, with 11 bases left in between. The CDR3 has 14 amino acids. CDR3 sequence reads: CASSLYDGYYEQYF. DNA of the CDR3: TGTGCCAGCAGCTTGTACGACGGGTACTACGAGCAGTACTTC.

V and J are TRBV19 and TRBJ2-1; tentatively, D is TRBD2 (7 bases). This CDR3 has 14 residues. Trimming stripped 10 bases from V and 2 bases from J, with 15 bases between. Germline CDR1 and CDR2: LNHDA and SQIVND (reference sequence). This chain's CDR3 is CATDMGGPYNEQFF. DNA for the CDR3: TGTGCCACCGACATGGGGGGGCCCTACAATGAGCAGTTCTTC.

This chain links TRBV7-2 with TRBJ2-7; D remains ambiguous. Germline CDR1 SGHTA, CDR2 FQGNSA. V gave up 4 bases and J gave up 0 bases, with 10 bases separating them. CDR3 length: 14 amino acids. The CDR3 reads CASSYQSASYEQYF. For the CDR3, the DNA is TGTGCCAGCAGCTACCAATCAGCCTCCTACGAGCAGTACTTC.